This T cell receptor beta chain was captured in a study of cytomegalovirus exposure and HLA in healthy donors. Study-level information: There were around 100 million unique TCR beta sequences, drawn from around 180 million T cells, in an earlier analysis.

Germline CDR1 is MDHEN and CDR2 is SYDVKM. This CDR3 region has 15 residues. The ends lost 5 bases at V and 1 base at J; junction bases unmatched: 6. With regard to this clone: Its cognate antigen is unknown.

With 60 Vbeta and 13 Jbeta primers, the PCR was carried out. The table came from immunoSEQ multiplex PCR; TCRdb's copy has only in-frame clones and leaves some out. The table has approximately 140,000 clones, 79% seen once. Findings of the study overall: When a later analysis compared HLA-associated TCR beta chains with equally common others, the HLA-associated chains turned out to be more clonally expanded and to have lower generation probabilities. Excluded were some V segments that proved indistinguishable, including TRBV6-2 and TRBV6-3.

The sample was PBMCs. The chain combines TRBV28 with TRBJ1-2; 8 positions match TRBD1. The source of this sequence is a woman between 35 and 50 years old in good health and CMV-seropositive. CDR3 nucleotides: TGTGCCAGCAGTCCTACCGGACAGGGTAACTATGGCTACACCTTC. Protein: CASSPTGQGNYGYTF.